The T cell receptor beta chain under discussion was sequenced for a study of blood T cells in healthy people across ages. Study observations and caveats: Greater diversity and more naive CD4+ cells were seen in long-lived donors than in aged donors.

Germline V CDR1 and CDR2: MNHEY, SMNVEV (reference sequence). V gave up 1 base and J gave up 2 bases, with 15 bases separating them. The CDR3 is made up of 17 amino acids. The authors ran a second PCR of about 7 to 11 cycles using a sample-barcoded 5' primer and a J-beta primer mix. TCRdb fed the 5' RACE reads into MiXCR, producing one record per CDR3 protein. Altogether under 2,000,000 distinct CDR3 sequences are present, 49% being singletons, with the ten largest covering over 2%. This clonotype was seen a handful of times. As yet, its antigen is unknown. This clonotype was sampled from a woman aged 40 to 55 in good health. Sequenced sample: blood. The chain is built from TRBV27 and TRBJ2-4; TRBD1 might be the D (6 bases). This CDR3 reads CASSLYITTGSKNIQYF. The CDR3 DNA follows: TGTGCCAGCAGTTTATATATCACGACAGGCTCCAAAAACATTCAGTACTTC.